One T cell receptor (beta chain) is described in this entry. Its specificity is unknown. The data were taken from a study of cytomegalovirus exposure and HLA in healthy donors. Each of the donors was a healthy bone marrow donor. General study points: One later analysis reportedly identified an Asian-associated ancestry cluster that showed fewer N-insertions than the roughly 700-donor mean.

In the PCR, 60 Vbeta and 13 Jbeta primers were used. Method: immunoSEQ multiplex PCR; TCRdb's copy keeps in-frame clones and lacks some. The sample has more than 55,000 clones; 65% to 90% are singletons. The CDR3 length is 13 residues. Trimming removed 3 bases at V and 2 bases at J, with 7 bases between. In germline, CDR1 is SGHNT, CDR2 YENEEA. This TCR was sampled from a man aged 30 to 45 in good health and CMV-seronegative. Sequenced sample: PBMCs. The V call is TRBV11-3, the J call TRBJ1-1; a weak D match, TRBD1 (6 bases). CDR3 nucleotides: TGTGCCAGCAGCTTTGGGGGCAACACTGAAGCTTTCTTT. This sequence encodes CASSFGGNTEAFF.